The rows below give T cell receptor beta chains drawn from one sample of a study of human T cells and chemical hapten exposure. TCRdb itself ran the RACE reads through MiXCR, one entry per CDR3 protein. The sample has some 82,000 distinct CDR3 sequences, about 6.3% seen once; the top ten hold under 1.5%. The specimen comprised whole blood, sampled in connection with sensitization to the hapten diphenylcyclopropenone (DPC). The receptors were sampled from a woman in her twenties or thirties with alopecia areata. Some clones in this sample may be carry-over from other donors' samples. CDR3s include the opening cysteine and the closing phenylalanine or tryptophan. A D gene is named only where the DNA matches it firmly. Expanded clones are given a class, and other clones once, few, many or no size at all.

CDR3 DNA	CDR3 protein	clone size	V gene	J gene	D gene
TGTGCCACCAGCGTAGGGATCCCTAGCACAGATACGCAGTATTTT	CATSVGIPSTDTQYF	medium-sized	TRBV15	TRBJ2-3	NA
TGTGCCAGCAGTCCGGCGGCTAGTCGAACCGGGGAGCTGTTTTTT	CASSPAASRTGELFF	NA	TRBV6-2/TRBV6-3	TRBJ2-2	NA
TGTGCCAGCAGGGCGGACAGGAACACTGAAGCTTTCTTT	CASRADRNTEAFF	few	TRBV2	TRBJ1-1	NA
TGTGCCAGCAGTGACGGGGGGGGAAACACTGAAGCTTTCTTT	CASSDGGGNTEAFF	many	TRBV6-4	TRBJ1-1	NA
TGTGCCATCAGTACGGGACAGGGAAACCAAGAGACCCAGTACTTC	CAISTGQGNQETQYF	NA	TRBV10-3	TRBJ2-5	TRBD1
TGTGCCAGCAGCCCCTGGACAGGGGGTTACGGTGAGCAGTTCTTC	CASSPWTGGYGEQFF	NA	TRBV7-9	TRBJ2-1	TRBD1
TGTGCCAGCAGTACCGGGACTAGCTCCTACGAGCAGTACTTC	CASSTGTSSYEQYF	NA	TRBV6-5	TRBJ2-7	TRBD2
TGTGCCAGCCGACAAATAGGGTCTAATGAAAAACTGTTTTTT	CASRQIGSNEKLFF	many	TRBV12-3/TRBV12-4	TRBJ1-4	NA
TGTGCCAGCAGCGAAATAAACACCGGGGAGCTGTTTTTT	CASSEINTGELFF	NA	TRBV6-1	TRBJ2-2	NA
TGTGCCAGCAGCCGCGTACATCCTGGAAACACCATATATTTT	CASSRVHPGNTIYF	NA	TRBV14	TRBJ1-3	NA
TGTGCCAGCAGTAAATCTAGTGGGGGGAATGAGCAGTTCTTC	CASSKSSGGNEQFF	NA	TRBV12-3/TRBV12-4	TRBJ2-1	NA
TGTGCCAGCAGCTTGTTACAGATCTATGGCTACACCTTC	CASSLLQIYGYTF	NA	TRBV5-6	TRBJ1-2	NA
TGCAGTGCTATTCGGGGGGGCAATCAGCCCCAGCATTTT	CSAIRGGNQPQHF	many	TRBV20-1	TRBJ1-5	NA
TGTGCCAGCAGGACGACAGTCTACGAGCAGTACTTC	CASRTTVYEQYF	many	TRBV28	TRBJ2-7	NA